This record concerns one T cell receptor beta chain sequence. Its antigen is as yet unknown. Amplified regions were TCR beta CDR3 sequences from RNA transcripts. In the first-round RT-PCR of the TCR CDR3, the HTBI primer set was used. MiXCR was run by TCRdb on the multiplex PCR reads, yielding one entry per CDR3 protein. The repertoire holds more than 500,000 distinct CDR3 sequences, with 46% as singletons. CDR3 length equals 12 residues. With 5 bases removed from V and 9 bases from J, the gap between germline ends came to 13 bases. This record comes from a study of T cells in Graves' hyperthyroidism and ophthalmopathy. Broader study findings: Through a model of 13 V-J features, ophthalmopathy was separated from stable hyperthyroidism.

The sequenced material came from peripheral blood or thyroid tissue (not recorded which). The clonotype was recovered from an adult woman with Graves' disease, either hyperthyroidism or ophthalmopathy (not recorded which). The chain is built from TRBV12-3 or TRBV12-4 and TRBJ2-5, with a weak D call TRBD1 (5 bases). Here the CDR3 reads CASSPPVGAQYF. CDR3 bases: TGTGCCAGCAGTCCACCGGTAGGGGCCCAGTACTTC.